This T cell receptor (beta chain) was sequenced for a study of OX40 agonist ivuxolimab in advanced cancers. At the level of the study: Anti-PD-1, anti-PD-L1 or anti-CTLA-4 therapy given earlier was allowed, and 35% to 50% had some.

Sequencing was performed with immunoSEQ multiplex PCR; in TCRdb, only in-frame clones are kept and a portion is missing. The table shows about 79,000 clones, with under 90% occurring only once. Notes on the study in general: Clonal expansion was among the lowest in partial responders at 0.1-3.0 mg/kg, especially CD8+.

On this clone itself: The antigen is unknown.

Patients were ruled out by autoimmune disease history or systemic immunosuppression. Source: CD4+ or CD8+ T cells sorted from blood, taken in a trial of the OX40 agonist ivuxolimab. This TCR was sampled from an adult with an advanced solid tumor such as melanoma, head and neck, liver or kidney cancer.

The CDR3 protein is CASSSRGPTGADRFF. The CDR3 DNA follows: TGTGCCAGCAGCTCCCGGGGGCCAACAGGGGCTGATCGGTTCTTC. The J gene is TRBJ2-1, the V gene TRBV7-9, with D possibly TRBD1 on 7 matching bases. Trimming left V 4 bases short and J 15 bases short, with 25 bases between. Per germline, CDR1 SEHNR and CDR2 FQNEAQ (reference sequence). The CDR3 has 15 residues.